These T cell receptor beta chains were read from a single sample in a study of T cell responses to AZD1222 COVID-19 vaccine. Assay: immunoSEQ multiplex PCR; the TCRdb copy retains only in-frame clones and omits some. This sample has about 110,000 clones, with 92% found just once. Source: peripheral blood, taken on day 0 of AZD1222 vaccination. The receptors originated from an adult in good health. Each CDR3 is given with its conserved first and last residue. The D gene is left open where the match is weak. Clone sizes are given selectively: once, few, many, or a class where the clone is expanded.

>once|-|TRBJ2-1|TRBV7-2
CASRSGTEYYNEQFF
TGTGCCAGCAGGTCCGGGACGGAATATTACAATGAGCAGTTCTTC
>once|-|TRBJ2-7|TRBV5-4
CASSGRDKYEQYF
TGTGCCAGCAGCGGCCGGGACAAATACGAGCAGTACTTC
>-|-|TRBJ2-2|TRBV9
CASSAPVRTGELFF
TGTGCCAGCAGCGCCCCGGTTCGAACCGGGGAGCTGTTTTTT
>-|TRBD1|TRBJ1-1|TRBV27
CASSLNRGNTEAFF
TGTGCCAGCAGTTTAAACAGGGGGAACACTGAAGCTTTCTTT
>few|-|TRBJ1-3|TRBV9
CASSAELSGNTIYF
TGTGCCAGCAGCGCCGAGCTCTCTGGAAACACCATATATTTT
>-|-|TRBJ2-2|TRBV19
CASSIVGYTGELFF
TGTGCCAGTAGCATCGTGGGGTACACCGGGGAGCTGTTTTTT
>-|-|TRBJ1-2|TRBV29-1
CSVELSYGYTF
TGCAGCGTTGAACTTTCCTATGGCTACACCTTC
>-|-|TRBJ2-2|TRBV10-1
CASSCYTGELFF
TGCGCCAGCAGTTGTTACACCGGGGAGCTGTTTTTT
>-|TRBD1|TRBJ2-7|TRBV6-6
CASSYDGTGVIEQYF
TGTGCCAGCAGTTACGACGGGACAGGGGTAATCGAGCAGTACTTC
>-|-|TRBJ1-2|TRBV7-2
CASSLMGDYGYTF
TGTGCCAGCAGCCTTATGGGAGACTATGGCTACACCTTC
>-|-|TRBJ2-1|TRBV30
CAWRAGSLPNEQFF
TGTGCCTGGAGAGCGGGCTCCCTGCCCAATGAGCAGTTCTTC
>once|TRBD2|TRBJ2-1|TRBV28
CASSPGTSGNGEQFF
TGTGCCAGCAGTCCCGGGACTAGCGGGAACGGTGAGCAGTTCTTC
>once|-|TRBJ1-2|TRBV6-5
CASSYSKLSGYTF
TGTGCCAGCAGTTACTCGAAGTTGTCCGGCTACACCTTC
>-|TRBD1|TRBJ1-5|TRBV30
CAWSSGGSNQPQHF
TGTGCCTGGAGTTCAGGGGGTAGCAATCAGCCCCAGCATTTT
>-|-|TRBJ1-1|TRBV25-1
CASMVRAEAFF
TGTGCCAGCATGGTTCGTGCTGAAGCTTTCTTT
>-|-|TRBJ2-7|TRBV30
CAWSVTGAGDEQYF
TGTGCCTGGAGTGTAACGGGGGCAGGGGACGAGCAGTACTTC
>-|-|TRBJ2-1|TRBV5-1
CASSLGGEAYNEQFF
TGCGCCAGCAGCTTAGGAGGGGAAGCCTACAATGAGCAGTTCTTC
>once|-|TRBJ1-2|TRBV19
CASSSKGGLVTNYGYTF
TGTGCCAGTAGTTCCAAGGGAGGGTTGGTAACTAACTATGGCTACACCTTC
>-|TRBD2|TRBJ2-1|TRBV24-1
CATSAHSGSRRNEQFF
TGTGCCACCAGTGCCCATAGCGGGAGCCGAAGGAATGAGCAGTTCTTC
>-|TRBD1|TRBJ1-5|TRBV4-1
CASSQDHRGKSQPQHF
TGCGCCAGCAGCCAAGATCACAGGGGGAAAAGTCAGCCCCAGCATTTT
>-|-|TRBJ2-5|TRBV11-1
CASSFGGRQETQYF
TGTGCCAGCAGCTTTGGTGGGCGGCAAGAGACCCAGTACTTC
>-|TRBD2|TRBJ2-5|TRBV7-9
CASSLRRKSGLAAEETQYF
TGTGCCAGCAGCTTACGTCGTAAGTCGGGACTAGCGGCGGAAGAGACCCAGTACTTC
>-|TRBD2|TRBJ2-1|TRBV11-1
CASSEHSSGRRNEQFF
TGTGCCAGCAGCGAGCACTCTAGCGGGAGGAGGAATGAGCAGTTCTTC
>-|TRBD1|TRBJ2-1|TRBV5-6
CASSPWDRGNEQFF
TGTGCCAGCAGCCCCTGGGACAGGGGGAATGAGCAGTTCTTC
>once|-|TRBJ1-2|TRBV28
CASTPPGAKYGYTF
TGTGCCAGCACGCCCCCGGGAGCGAAGTATGGCTACACCTTC
>-|TRBD1|TRBJ1-1|TRBV7-9
CASSLPWTGVDTEAFF
TGTGCCAGCAGCTTGCCATGGACAGGGGTAGACACTGAAGCTTTCTTT
>once|-|TRBJ1-2|TRBV24-1
CATSDLNSPVANYGYTF
TGTGCCACCAGTGATTTGAATTCGCCAGTAGCTAACTATGGCTACACCTTC
>-|-|TRBJ2-1|TRBV18
CASSPGGAQFF
TGTGCCAGCTCACCAGGGGGGGCGCAGTTCTTC
>-|-|TRBJ2-1|TRBV11-3
CASSLGSGASNEQFF
TGTGCCAGCAGCTTAGGATCAGGGGCCTCCAATGAGCAGTTCTTC
>-|-|TRBJ2-1|TRBV1
CTSSQVFSGRAFYNEQFF
TGCACCAGCAGCCAAGTCTTCAGCGGGAGGGCTTTTTACAATGAGCAGTTCTTC
>-|TRBD1|TRBJ2-7|TRBV19
CASSAGTGIYEQYF
TGTGCCAGTAGTGCCGGGACAGGGATATACGAGCAGTACTTC
>-|-|TRBJ1-5|TRBV6-2/TRBV6-3
CASSYLGNQPQHF
TGTGCCAGCAGTTACTTAGGCAATCAGCCCCAGCATTTT
>-|-|TRBJ2-3|TRBV7-2
CASSLRADTQYF
TGTGCCAGCAGCTTAAGAGCAGATACGCAGTATTTT
>once|-|TRBJ2-2|TRBV5-1
CASSLGGRGTGELFF
TGCGCCAGCAGCTTGGGCGGCAGGGGCACCGGGGAGCTGTTTTTT
>few|TRBD2|TRBJ2-2|TRBV5-1
CASSLAQRGIGGLFF
TGCGCCAGCAGCTTGGCCCAGCGGGGGATCGGTGGGCTGTTTTTT
>-|-|TRBJ2-7|TRBV7-8
CASSLELRGPYEQYF
TGTGCCAGCAGCTTAGAGCTACGGGGCCCGTACGAGCAGTACTTC
>-|-|TRBJ1-6|TRBV7-8
CASSLAGPNSPLHF
TGTGCCAGCAGCTTGGCAGGGCCGAATTCACCCCTCCACTTT
>-|-|TRBJ1-1|TRBV4-1
CASSQDGSGFTEAFF
TGCGCCAGCAGCCAAGACGGTTCGGGATTCACTGAAGCTTTCTTT
>-|-|TRBJ1-1|TRBV13
CASSKRGGGAEAFF
TGTGCCAGCAGTAAAAGGGGGGGTGGTGCTGAAGCTTTCTTT
>-|-|TRBJ1-5|TRBV30
CAWSVGGGQPQHF
TGTGCCTGGAGTGTGGGGGGAGGACAGCCCCAGCATTTT
>-|TRBD1|TRBJ1-2|TRBV27
CASSSGGWILANYGYTF
TGTGCCAGCAGTTCAGGGGGCTGGATATTGGCTAACTATGGCTACACCTTC
>-|-|TRBJ1-5|TRBV6-5
CASTRQWGTDQPQHF
TGTGCCAGCACCCGACAGTGGGGAACTGATCAGCCCCAGCATTTT
>-|TRBD1|TRBJ1-6|TRBV18
CASSGQGANNSPLHF
TGTGCCAGCTCCGGACAGGGGGCGAATAATTCACCCCTCCACTTT
>-|TRBD1|TRBJ1-1|TRBV11-2
CASSWLRQGAFEAFF
TGTGCCAGCAGCTGGCTACGACAGGGGGCGTTTGAAGCTTTCTTT
>-|-|TRBJ2-7|TRBV11-3
CASSITYEQYF
TGTGCCAGCAGCATCACCTACGAGCAGTACTTC
>few|TRBD1|TRBJ2-2|TRBV11-2
CASSYTGGTGELFF
TGTGCCAGCAGTTATACAGGGGGGACCGGGGAGCTGTTTTTT
>-|-|TRBJ2-2|TRBV7-8
CASSLGSGLNTGELFF
TGTGCCAGCAGCTTAGGTAGCGGCTTAAACACCGGGGAGCTGTTTTTT
>-|-|TRBJ1-1|TRBV2
CASGWTVNTEAFF
TGTGCCAGCGGGTGGACAGTGAACACTGAAGCTTTCTTT
>-|-|TRBJ1-6|TRBV3-1/TRBV3-2
CASSRSGTRNNSPLHF
TGTGCCAGCAGCCGAAGCGGGACTCGGAACAATTCACCCCTCCACTTT